A single sample gave rise to the 23 T cell receptor beta chains below, sequenced in a study of T-cell reconstitution after alpha-beta-depleted transplantation in children. Molecular barcoding with unique molecular identifiers was used for the TCRbeta library. TCRdb re-called the PCR reads with MiXCR, one entry per CDR3 protein. The sample records about 610,000 distinct CDR3 sequences, about 10% being singletons. The sequences come from PBMCs from the stem cell graft donor, collected from the stem cell graft. Every receptor here comes from a human donor who donated a stem cell graft to a child with acute myeloid leukemia.

The chain has TRBV7-9 and TRBJ2-7; D remains unclear. V lost 0 bases to trimming and J lost 2 bases, with 5 bases between them. Germline assignment: CDR1 SEHNR and CDR2 FQNEAQ (reference sequence). The length of the CDR3 is 13 residues. This chain's CDR3 is CASSLAPTYEQYF. CDR3 sequence (DNA): TGTGCCAGCAGCTTAGCGCCCACCTACGAGCAGTACTTC.

The genes are TRBV6-2 or TRBV6-3 and TRBJ1-1, with no clear D. The V end lost 4 bases, the J end lost 1 base, and 10 bases lay between the germline ends. The CDR3 has 14 residues. Per the germline V gene, CDR1 is MNHEY and CDR2 is SVGEGT. CDR3 DNA: TGTGCCAGCAGTTCCCGGGCGGGGAACACTGAAGCTTTCTTT. It codes for CASSSRAGNTEAFF.

This clonotype appeared a few times. Here the CDR3 DNA reads TGTGCCAGCAGCTTAGTGGCAGGGACTAATGGGTTTTATGGCTACACCTTC. This encodes CASSLVAGTNGFYGYTF. This sequence joins TRBV13 and TRBJ1-2; D is possibly TRBD1 (5 bases). Trimming pared 1 base from V and 5 bases from J, leaving 20 bases between. The CDR3 spans 17 residues. Germline CDR1 reads PRHDT; CDR2 reads FYEKMQ (reference sequence).

DNA for the CDR3: TGCAGTGCTAGAGTGGGCAGGCTCCAAGGACAAGAGACCCAGTACTTC. Amino acid sequence: CSARVGRLQGQETQYF. V is TRBV20-1 and J is TRBJ2-5, with unresolved D. The length of the CDR3 is 16 residues. The germline V gene encodes CDR1 DFQATT and CDR2 SNEGSKA (reference sequence). V was shortened by 1 base and J by 2 bases, with 17 bases between the two germline ends.

This clonotype was found a few times. One end of the junction varies from germline; a read error may be responsible. The CDR3 DNA reads as TGTGCCAGCACCCGATCGGAACGGTACAATGTGCAGTTCTTC. Translation: CASTRSERYNVQFF. The chain combines TRBV3-1 with TRBJ2-1; no clear D. There are 14 residues in the CDR3. The germline CDR1 and CDR2 sequences are LGHDT and YNNKEL (reference sequence).

This clonotype was seen a handful of times. V usage is TRBV20-1 and J usage is TRBJ2-7; D is uncertain. The length of the CDR3 is 14 residues. The germline V and J ends were trimmed by 0 bases and 1 base, with 10 bases remaining between them. The V gene's germline CDR1 is DFQATT and CDR2 SNEGSKA (reference sequence). In nucleotides, the CDR3 is TGCAGTGCTAGAGATCTCGGCAGATCCTACGAGCAGTACTTC. This sequence encodes CSARDLGRSYEQYF.

This clonotype was observed at least ten times. This chain connects TRBV5-1 to TRBJ2-5; tentative D call: TRBD1 (6 bases). The germline V gene has CDR1 SGHRS and CDR2 YFSETQ. The CDR3 runs to 13 residues. V was pared by 5 bases and J by 0 bases, with 8 bases between. In nucleotides, the CDR3 is TGCGCCAGCAGAGACAGGCACCAAGAGACCCAGTACTTC. Amino acids: CASRDRHQETQYF.

CDR3 protein: CASSPRTGGIGNQPQHF. Here the CDR3 DNA reads TGTGCCAGCAGTCCCCGGACAGGGGGTATAGGCAATCAGCCCCAGCATTTT. This chain uses TRBV12-3 or TRBV12-4 with TRBJ1-5; TRBD1 matches 10 bases. The junction had 9 bases not matched to a gene; V was cut back by 5 bases and J by 2 bases. The CDR3 is 17 amino acids.

This clonotype was found a few times. The rearrangement joins TRBV29-1 to TRBJ1-1; D not certain. Germline V gene sequence: CDR1 SQVTM, CDR2 ANQGSEA. V shed 5 bases and J shed 3 bases, with 4 bases lying between them. This CDR3 contains 10 residues. CDR3 in amino acids: CSVFDTEAFF. CDR3 coding DNA: TGCAGCGTTTTTGACACTGAAGCTTTCTTT.

This clonotype was picked up one time. A junction boundary mismatches the germline segment, possibly from a read error. This chain links TRBV28 with TRBJ2-5; D may be TRBD2 (5 bases). CDR1 MDHEN and CDR2 SYDVKM come from the germline V gene. The CDR3 loop spans 14 amino acids. Here the CDR3 DNA reads TGTGCCAGCGGTTTTGAGGGAATTAGGGAGACCCAGTACTTC. Encoded protein: CASGFEGIRETQYF.

V usage is TRBV9 and J usage is TRBJ2-2; 8 nucleotides match TRBD2. Germline V CDR1 and CDR2: SGDLS, YYNGEE. The CDR3 totals 15 residues. The ends lost 2 bases at V and 1 base at J; junction bases unmatched: 1. CDR3 residues: CASSVGLENTGELFF. CDR3 DNA sequence: TGTGCCAGCAGCGTGGGACTAGAGAACACCGGGGAGCTGTTTTTT. Full variable domain (rest looked up from reference TRBV9 and TRBJ2-2): DSGVTQTPKHLITATGQRVTLRCSPRSGDLSVYWYQQSLDQGLQFLIQYYNGEERAKGNILERFSAQQFPDLHSELNLSSLELGDSALYFCASSVGLENTGELFFGEGSRLTVL.

The CDR3 nucleotides are TGTGCCATCAGTGAAGGGACAGGGGGCTTTGGCTACACCTTC. This sequence encodes CAISEGTGGFGYTF. V and J are TRBV10-3 and TRBJ1-2, with 12 nucleotides matching TRBD1. V shed 3 bases, J shed 7 bases, and the junction held 3 bases outside the gene matches. Germline-derived CDR1 and CDR2 are ENHRY and SYGVKD. The CDR3 loop spans 14 amino acids.

The chain has TRBV20-1 and TRBJ2-3, with 10 bases fitting TRBD2. CDR1 and CDR2 from the germline V gene are DFQATT and SNEGSKA (reference sequence). This CDR3 spans 14 amino acids. The junction had 2 bases not matched to a gene; V was cut back by 4 bases and J by 1 base. This chain's CDR3 is CSAILAGGTDTQYF. The CDR3 coding sequence is TGCAGTGCTATCCTAGCGGGGGGCACAGATACGCAGTATTTT.

The chain employs TRBV6-2 or TRBV6-3 and TRBJ2-2; D possibly corresponds to TRBD1 (6 bases). This CDR3 contains 14 residues. Germline CDR1 and CDR2: MNHEY and SVGEGT. Trimming removed 6 bases from V and 1 base from J, with 9 bases in between. CDR3 in amino acids: CASRLDRNTGELFF. The CDR3 nucleotides read TGTGCCAGCAGACTGGACAGGAACACCGGGGAGCTGTTTTTT.

Only a few counts were recorded for this clonotype. CDR3 amino acids: CSGDQRTDTQYF. The DNA for the CDR3 is TGCAGCGGCGACCAGAGGACAGATACGCAGTATTTT. The chain uses TRBV29-1 and TRBJ2-3; D is uncertain. The CDR3 is 12 residues long. V lost 7 bases to trimming and J lost 3 bases, with 11 bases between them. Germline V gene lookup returns CDR1 SQVTM and CDR2 ANQGSEA.

This clonotype has a handful of counts. CDR3 residues: CASSGGTSGRWYEQYF. As DNA, the CDR3 is TGTGCCAGCAGTGGAGGGACTAGCGGGAGGTGGTACGAGCAGTACTTC. The chain links TRBV6-1 to TRBJ2-7; 15 bases are a match to TRBD2. Per the germline V gene, CDR1 is MNHNS and CDR2 is SASEGT. CDR3 length: 16 amino acids. The ends lost 4 bases at V and 4 bases at J; junction bases unmatched: 5.

This clonotype appeared a few times. The gene calls are TRBV6-5 and TRBJ1-1; the D is unclear. Germline-derived CDR1 and CDR2 are MNHEY and SVGAGI. Trimming removed 0 bases at V and 0 bases at J, with 8 bases between. CDR3 length equals 15 residues. CDR3 loop: CASSYSSLMNTEAFF. The CDR3 DNA is TGTGCCAGCAGTTACTCTTCCCTGATGAACACTGAAGCTTTCTTT.

This clonotype was detected only a few times. The chain employs TRBV7-2 and TRBJ1-1; D is undetermined. V lost 1 base, J lost 3 bases, and 6 bases lay in between. Germline V gives CDR1 SGHTA, CDR2 FQGNSA. This CDR3 is 13 amino acids long. The CDR3 nucleotides are TGTGCCAGCAGCTTAGAGGTGCACACTGAAGCTTTCTTT. As protein: CASSLEVHTEAFF. The full variable domain, with the rest looked up from reference TRBV7-2 and TRBJ1-1, is GAGVSQSPSNKVTEKGKDVELRCDPISGHTALYWYRQSLGQGLEFLIYFQGNSAPDKSGLPSDRFSAERTGGSVSTLTIQRTQQEDSAVYLCASSLEVHTEAFFGQGTRLTVV.

This clonotype was detected a few times. The chain links TRBV29-1 to TRBJ2-7; tentatively, D is TRBD1 (5 bases). Germline values: CDR1 SQVTM, CDR2 ANQGSEA. The CDR3 extends over 13 amino acids. Trimming pared 4 bases from V and 3 bases from J, leaving 13 bases between. As DNA, the CDR3 is TGCAGCGTTGGCAGGACACTCGACTACGAGCAGTACTTC. Its translation: CSVGRTLDYEQYF.

This clonotype was detected ten times or more. V and J are TRBV20-1 and TRBJ2-1; TRBD2 matches at 12 bases. V shed 0 bases, J shed 7 bases, and the junction held 4 bases outside the gene matches. The CDR3 has 15 amino acids. Per germline, CDR1 DFQATT and CDR2 SNEGSKA (reference sequence). CDR3 in amino acids: CSARDPLAGGNEQFF. CDR3 nucleotides: TGCAGTGCTAGAGATCCGCTAGCGGGAGGGAATGAGCAGTTCTTC.

The J gene is TRBJ2-2, the V gene TRBV29-1, with 9 bases fitting TRBD2. This CDR3 spans 15 amino acids. Germline CDR1 reads SQVTM; CDR2 reads ANQGSEA. V lost 7 bases, J lost 5 bases, and 11 bases stayed unmatched. CDR3 nucleotides: TGCAGCGCCTTGGGACTAGCTGAGACAACCGGGGAGCTGTTTTTT. It yields the protein CSALGLAETTGELFF.

Turning to this clonotype: A much larger clone lies one base from this, so it may be a read error. V and J are TRBV9 and TRBJ2-3; 7 bases line up with TRBD2. The CDR3 loop spans 15 amino acids. CDR1 is SGDLS, CDR2 YYNGEE, per germline. V gave up 3 bases and J gave up 1 base; unmatched junction bases: 5. The CDR3 nucleotides read TGTGCCAGCAGCGCGGCTAGCGGACGCACAGATACGCAGTATTTT. Protein product: CASSAASGRTDTQYF.

The chain has TRBV7-2 and TRBJ2-1, with TRBD1 identical over 9 bases. Germline V gives CDR1 SGHTA, CDR2 FQGNSA. V lost 7 bases and J lost 8; bases outside the gene matches: 12. The CDR3 consists of 15 residues. CDR3 DNA sequence: TGTGCCAGCACCCCTCCGGGACAGGGTGTCTATGAGCAGTTCTTC. Translating it yields CASTPPGQGVYEQFF.